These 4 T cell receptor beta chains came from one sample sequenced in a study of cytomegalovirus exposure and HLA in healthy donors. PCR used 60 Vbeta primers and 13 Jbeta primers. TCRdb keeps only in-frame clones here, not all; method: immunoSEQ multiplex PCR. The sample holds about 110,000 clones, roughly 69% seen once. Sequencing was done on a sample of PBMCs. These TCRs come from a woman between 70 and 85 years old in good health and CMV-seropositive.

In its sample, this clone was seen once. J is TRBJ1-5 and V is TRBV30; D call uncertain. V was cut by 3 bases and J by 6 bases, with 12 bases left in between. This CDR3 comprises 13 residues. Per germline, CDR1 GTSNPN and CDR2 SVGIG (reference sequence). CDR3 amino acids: CAWRGGTGQPQHF. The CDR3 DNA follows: TGTGCCTGGAGGGGTGGTACGGGTCAGCCCCAGCATTTT.

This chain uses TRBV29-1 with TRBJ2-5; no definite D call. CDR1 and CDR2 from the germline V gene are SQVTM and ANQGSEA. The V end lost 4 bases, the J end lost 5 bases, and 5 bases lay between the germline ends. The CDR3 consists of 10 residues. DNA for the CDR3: TGCAGCGTTGCAGTGGAGACCCAGTACTTC. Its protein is CSVAVETQYF.

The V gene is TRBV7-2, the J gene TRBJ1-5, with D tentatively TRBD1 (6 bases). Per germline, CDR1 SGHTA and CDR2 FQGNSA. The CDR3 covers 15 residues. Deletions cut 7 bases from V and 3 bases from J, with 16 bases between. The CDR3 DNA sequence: TGTGCCAGCATGAAGTCGACAGGACCCAATCAGCCCCAGCATTTT. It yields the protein CASMKSTGPNQPQHF.

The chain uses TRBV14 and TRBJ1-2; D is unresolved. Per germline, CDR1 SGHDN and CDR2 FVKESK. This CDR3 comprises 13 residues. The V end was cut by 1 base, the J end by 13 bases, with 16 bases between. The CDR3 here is CASSQALEGGSTF. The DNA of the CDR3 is TGTGCCAGCAGCCAAGCCTTGGAGGGAGGGTCCACCTTC.